The source of this TCR beta chain is a study of OX40 agonist ivuxolimab in advanced cancers. Whole-study results and caveats: Doses of 0.1 to 3.0 mg/kg were accompanied by clonal expansion of CD4+ and CD8+ blood T cells by week 6.

Comment on this clone: Its antigen remains unknown.

The CDR3 length is 16 residues. Between the trimmed V and J ends, which lost 5 bases and 2 bases, there was a span of 16 bases. Germline loops: CDR1 SGHAT, CDR2 FQNNGV. Profiling relied on immunoSEQ multiplex PCR, and the TCRdb table lists in-frame clones only, not all of them. The sample comprises approximately 81,000 clones, roughly 80% of which are singletons, and 3.5% to 6% rests with the top ten. This sequence was found in an adult with an advanced solid tumor such as melanoma, head and neck, liver or kidney cancer. The sequenced sample was CD4+ or CD8+ T cells sorted from blood, obtained in a trial of the OX40 agonist ivuxolimab. This chain joins TRBV11-2 and TRBJ1-5; D is undetermined. CDR3 DNA sequence: TGTGCCAGCAGCCTTTCGGACCGGGGTGGCAATCAGCCCCAGCATTTT. Translation: CASSLSDRGGNQPQHF.